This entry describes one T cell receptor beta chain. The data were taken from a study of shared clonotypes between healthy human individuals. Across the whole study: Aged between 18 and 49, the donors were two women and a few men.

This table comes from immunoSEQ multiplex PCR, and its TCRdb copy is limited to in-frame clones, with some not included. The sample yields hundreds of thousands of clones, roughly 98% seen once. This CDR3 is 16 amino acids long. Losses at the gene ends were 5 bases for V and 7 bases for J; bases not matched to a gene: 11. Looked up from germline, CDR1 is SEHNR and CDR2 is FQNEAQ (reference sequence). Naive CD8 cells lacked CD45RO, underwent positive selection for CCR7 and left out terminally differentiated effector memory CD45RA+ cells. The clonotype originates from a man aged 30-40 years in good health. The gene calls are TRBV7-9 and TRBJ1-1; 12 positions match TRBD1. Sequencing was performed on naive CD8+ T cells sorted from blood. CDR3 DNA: TGTGCCAGCAGCCCACAATCGGGACAGGGGGCTCTTGAAGCTTTCTTT. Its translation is CASSPQSGQGALEAFF.